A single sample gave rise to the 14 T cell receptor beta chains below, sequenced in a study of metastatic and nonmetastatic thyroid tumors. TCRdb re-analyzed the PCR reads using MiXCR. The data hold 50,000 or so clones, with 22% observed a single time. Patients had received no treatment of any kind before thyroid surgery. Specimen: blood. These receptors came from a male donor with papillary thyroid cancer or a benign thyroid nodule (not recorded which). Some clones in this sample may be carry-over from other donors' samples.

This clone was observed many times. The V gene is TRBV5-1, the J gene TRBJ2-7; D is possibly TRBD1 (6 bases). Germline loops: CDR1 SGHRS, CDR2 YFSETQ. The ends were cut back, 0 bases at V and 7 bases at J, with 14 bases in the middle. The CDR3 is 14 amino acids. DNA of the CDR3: TGCGCCAGCAGCTTGGGTTTGGGGGCGCGGGAGCAGTACTTC. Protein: CASSLGLGAREQYF.

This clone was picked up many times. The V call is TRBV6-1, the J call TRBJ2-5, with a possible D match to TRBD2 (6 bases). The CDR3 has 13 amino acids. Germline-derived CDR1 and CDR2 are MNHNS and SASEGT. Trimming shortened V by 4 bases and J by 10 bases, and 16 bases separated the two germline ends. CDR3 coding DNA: TGTGCCAGCAGTGCCACGGGGACTCGTGACCAGTACTTC. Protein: CASSATGTRDQYF.

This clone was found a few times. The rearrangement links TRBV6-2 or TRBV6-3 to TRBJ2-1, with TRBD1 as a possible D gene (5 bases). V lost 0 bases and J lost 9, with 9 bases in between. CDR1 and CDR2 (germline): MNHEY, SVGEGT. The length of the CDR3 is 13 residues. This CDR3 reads CASSYSFQGEQFF. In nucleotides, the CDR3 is TGTGCCAGCAGTTACTCGTTTCAGGGTGAGCAGTTCTTC.

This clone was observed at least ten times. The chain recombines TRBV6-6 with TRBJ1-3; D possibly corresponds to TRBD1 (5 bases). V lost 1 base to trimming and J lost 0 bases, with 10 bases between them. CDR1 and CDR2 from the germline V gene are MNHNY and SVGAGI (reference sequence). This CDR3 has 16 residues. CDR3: CASSYFGASSGNTIYF. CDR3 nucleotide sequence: TGTGCCAGCAGTTACTTTGGGGCCAGCTCTGGAAACACCATATATTTT.

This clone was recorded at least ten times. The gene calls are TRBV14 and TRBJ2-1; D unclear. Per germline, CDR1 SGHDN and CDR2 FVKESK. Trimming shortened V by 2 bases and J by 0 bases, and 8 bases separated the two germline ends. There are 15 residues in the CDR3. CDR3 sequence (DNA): TGTGCCAGCAGCCAAAAGGAAAGCTCCTACAATGAGCAGTTCTTC. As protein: CASSQKESSYNEQFF.

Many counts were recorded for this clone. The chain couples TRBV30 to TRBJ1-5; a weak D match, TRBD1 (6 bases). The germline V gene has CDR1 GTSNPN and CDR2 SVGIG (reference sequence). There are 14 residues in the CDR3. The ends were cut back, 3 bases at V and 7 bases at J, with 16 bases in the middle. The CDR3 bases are TGTGCCTGGAGCGTGAATCAGGGGAACCAGCCCCAGCATTTT. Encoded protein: CAWSVNQGNQPQHF.

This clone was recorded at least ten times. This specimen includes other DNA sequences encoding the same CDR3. The CDR3 reads CASSLGQRVSGNTIYF. The CDR3 region has the DNA TGTGCCAGCAGCCTCGGACAGAGAGTCTCTGGAAACACCATATATTTT. The chain couples TRBV13 to TRBJ1-3; a weak D match, TRBD1 (6 bases). V lost 5 bases, J lost 0 bases, and 14 bases lay in between. Germline V CDR1 and CDR2: PRHDT, FYEKMQ (reference sequence). This CDR3 spans 16 amino acids.

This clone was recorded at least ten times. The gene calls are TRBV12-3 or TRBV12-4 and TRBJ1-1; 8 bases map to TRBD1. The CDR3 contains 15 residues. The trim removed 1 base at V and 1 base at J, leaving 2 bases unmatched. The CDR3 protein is CASSLGGTGNTEAFF. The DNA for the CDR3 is TGTGCCAGCAGTTTAGGGGGGACAGGGAACACTGAAGCTTTCTTT.

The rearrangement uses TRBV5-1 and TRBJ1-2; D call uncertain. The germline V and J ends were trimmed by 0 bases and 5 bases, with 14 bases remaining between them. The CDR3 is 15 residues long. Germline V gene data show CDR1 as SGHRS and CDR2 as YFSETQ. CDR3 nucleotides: TGCGCCAGCAGCTTGGAAGTAGGACGGACGTATGGCTACACCTTC. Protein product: CASSLEVGRTYGYTF.

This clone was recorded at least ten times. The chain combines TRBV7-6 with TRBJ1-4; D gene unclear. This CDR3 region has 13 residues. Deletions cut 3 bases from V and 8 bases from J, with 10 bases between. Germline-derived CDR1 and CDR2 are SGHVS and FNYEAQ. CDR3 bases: TGTGCCAGCAGCTTCGGCCCTGGCGAAAAACTGTTTTTT. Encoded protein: CASSFGPGEKLFF.

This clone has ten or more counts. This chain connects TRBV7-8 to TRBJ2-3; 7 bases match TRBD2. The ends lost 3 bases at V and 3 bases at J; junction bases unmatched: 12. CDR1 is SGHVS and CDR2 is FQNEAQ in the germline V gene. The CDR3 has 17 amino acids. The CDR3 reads CASSFRWEGEGTDTQYF. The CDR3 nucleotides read TGTGCCAGCAGCTTCCGGTGGGAAGGGGAGGGGACAGATACGCAGTATTTT.

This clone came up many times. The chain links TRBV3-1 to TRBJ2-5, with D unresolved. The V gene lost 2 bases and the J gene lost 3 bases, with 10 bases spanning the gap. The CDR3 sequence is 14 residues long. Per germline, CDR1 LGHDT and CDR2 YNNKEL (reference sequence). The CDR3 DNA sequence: TGTGCCAGCAGCCAATTAGTTGAAAAAGAGACCCAGTACTTC. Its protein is CASSQLVEKETQYF.

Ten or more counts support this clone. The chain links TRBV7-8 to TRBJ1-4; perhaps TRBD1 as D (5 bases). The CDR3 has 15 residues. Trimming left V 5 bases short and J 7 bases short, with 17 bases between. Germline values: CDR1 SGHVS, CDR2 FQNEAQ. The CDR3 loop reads CASSPMAGWGEKLFF. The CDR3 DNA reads TGTGCCAGCAGCCCCATGGCAGGGTGGGGTGAAAAACTGTTTTTT. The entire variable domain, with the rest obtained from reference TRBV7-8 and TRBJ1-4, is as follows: GAGVSQSPRYKVAKRGQDVALRCDPISGHVSLFWYQQALGQGPEFLTYFQNEAQLDKSGLPSDRFFAERPEGSVSTLKIQRTQQEDSAVYLCASSPMAGWGEKLFFGSGTQLSVL.

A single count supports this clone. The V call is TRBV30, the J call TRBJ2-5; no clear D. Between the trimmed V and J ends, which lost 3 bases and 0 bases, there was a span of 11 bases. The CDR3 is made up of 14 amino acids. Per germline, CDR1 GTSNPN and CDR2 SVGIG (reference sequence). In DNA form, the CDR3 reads TGTGCCTGGAGGACAATCTTGTACCAAGAGACCCAGTACTTC. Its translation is CAWRTILYQETQYF.